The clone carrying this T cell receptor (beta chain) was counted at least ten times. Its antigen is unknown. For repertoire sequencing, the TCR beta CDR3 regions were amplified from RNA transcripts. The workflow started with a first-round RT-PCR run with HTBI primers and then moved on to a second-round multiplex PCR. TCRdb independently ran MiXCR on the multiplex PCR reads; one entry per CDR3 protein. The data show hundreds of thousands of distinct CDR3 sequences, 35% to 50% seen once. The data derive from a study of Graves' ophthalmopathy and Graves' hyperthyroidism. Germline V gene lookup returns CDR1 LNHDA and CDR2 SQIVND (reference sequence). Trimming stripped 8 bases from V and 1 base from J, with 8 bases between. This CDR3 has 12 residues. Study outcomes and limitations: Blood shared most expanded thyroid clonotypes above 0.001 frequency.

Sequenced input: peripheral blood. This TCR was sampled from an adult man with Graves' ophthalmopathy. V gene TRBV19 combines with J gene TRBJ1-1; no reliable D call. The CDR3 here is CASGYRNTEAFF. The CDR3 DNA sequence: TGTGCCAGTGGATACAGGAACACTGAAGCTTTCTTT.